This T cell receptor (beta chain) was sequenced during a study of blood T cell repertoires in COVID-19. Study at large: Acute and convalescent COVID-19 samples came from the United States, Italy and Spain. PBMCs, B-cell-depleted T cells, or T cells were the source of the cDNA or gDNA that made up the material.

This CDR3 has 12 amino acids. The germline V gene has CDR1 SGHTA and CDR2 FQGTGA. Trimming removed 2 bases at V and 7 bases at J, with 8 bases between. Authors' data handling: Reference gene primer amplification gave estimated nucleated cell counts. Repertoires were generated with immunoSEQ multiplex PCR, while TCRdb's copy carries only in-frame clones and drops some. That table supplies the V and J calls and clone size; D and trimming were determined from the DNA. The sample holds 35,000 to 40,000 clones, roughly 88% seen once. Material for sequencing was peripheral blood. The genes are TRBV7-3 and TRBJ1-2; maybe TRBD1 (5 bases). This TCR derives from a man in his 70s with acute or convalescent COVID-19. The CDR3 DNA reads TGTGCCAGCAGCTTACCGGGGGGTGGCTACACCTTC. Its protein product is CASSLPGGGYTF.